This TCR beta chain was recorded in a study of response to subunit inactivated influenza vaccine. Findings and caveats of the study: Seasonal influenza vaccination, on each occasion, was suggested by the authors to recruit few new T cells.

The ends were cut back, 7 bases at V and 2 bases at J, with 12 bases in the middle. Germline CDR1 MNHEY, CDR2 SVGEGT. The CDR3 contains 14 residues. Using its own MiXCR run on the RT-PCR reads, TCRdb lists one record per CDR3 protein. Counted here are around 300,000 distinct CDR3 sequences, about 20% occurring once; the ten biggest clones make up about 9.3%. About this clonotype: Its specificity is not known.

The sequence was obtained from a man aged 50 to 69 who received an inactivated influenza vaccine. This material consisted of PBMCs from blood, taken around 22 months after vaccination. The chain is built from TRBV6-2 or TRBV6-3 and TRBJ1-5; no firm D call. DNA for the CDR3: TGTGCCAGCATTAAGGATGGGGGCAATCAGCCCCAGCATTTT. Its protein product is CASIKDGGNQPQHF.